These 6 T cell receptor beta chains share one sample of origin, sequenced in a study of blood T cells in healthy people across ages. The authors ran a second PCR of about 7 to 11 cycles using a sample-barcoded 5' primer and a J-beta primer mix. TCRdb analysed the 5' RACE reads with MiXCR anew, one entry per CDR3 protein. The sample shows hundreds of thousands of distinct CDR3 sequences, 45% to 65% of them seen only once. Sequencing was carried out using blood. These receptors originate from a man aged 55 to 70 in good health.

The J gene is TRBJ1-2, the V gene TRBV20-1; 8 nucleotides line up with TRBD1. Germline CDR1 reads DFQATT; CDR2 reads SNEGSKA (reference sequence). The CDR3 spans 15 residues. V lost 2 bases and J lost 4; bases outside the gene matches: 9. The CDR3 sequence is CSARNRDRSPYGYTF. Here the CDR3 DNA reads TGCAGTGCTAGAAACCGGGACAGGAGCCCCTATGGCTACACCTTC.

This clonotype has just a few counts. This chain links TRBV6-5 with TRBJ2-3, with TRBD2 matching 12 bases. The V gene end was trimmed by 2 bases and the J gene end by 9 bases; junction bases not matched to a gene: 6. The CDR3 is 15 amino acids. Germline lookup yields CDR1 MNHEY and CDR2 SVGAGI. DNA of the CDR3: TGTGCCAGCAGTTACAGGACTAGCGGGGTTAAAACGCAGTATTTT. This codes for CASSYRTSGVKTQYF.

Only a few counts were recorded for this clonotype. The chain recombines TRBV6-2 or TRBV6-3 with TRBJ2-7; 8 bases fit TRBD1. The germline V gene has CDR1 MNHEY and CDR2 SVGEGT. J gave up 0 bases and V 5 bases, and 6 bases lay outside the gene matches. The CDR3 runs to 15 residues. DNA of the CDR3: TGTGCCAGCAGTGGACAGGGTACCGGCTCCTACGAGCAGTACTTC. Translated: CASSGQGTGSYEQYF.

This clonotype has only a few counts. The chain combines TRBV2 with TRBJ2-1; 11 bases align to TRBD2. The length of the CDR3 is 14 residues. CDR1 is SNHLY and CDR2 is FYNNEI in the germline V gene. V lost 7 bases to trimming and J lost 4 bases; unmatched junction nucleotides: 3. The chain's CDR3 is CASNSGGAYNEQFF. CDR3 in DNA: TGTGCCAGCAATAGCGGGGGGGCTTACAATGAGCAGTTCTTC.

This clonotype was found a few times. The chain has TRBV20-1 and TRBJ2-1, with D perhaps TRBD2 (5 bases). Looked up from germline, CDR1 is DFQATT and CDR2 is SNEGSKA (reference sequence). This CDR3 comprises 14 residues. Trimming removed 6 bases from V and 0 bases from J, with 12 bases in between. CDR3 residues: CSADFGSSYNEQFF. CDR3 sequence (DNA): TGCAGTGCGGATTTTGGGAGCTCCTACAATGAGCAGTTCTTC.

The chain recombines TRBV9 with TRBJ1-6; 8 positions match TRBD1. J lost 7 bases, V lost 3 bases, and 6 bases had no gene match. The germline V gene encodes CDR1 SGDLS and CDR2 YYNGEE. This CDR3 region has 15 residues. The CDR3: CASSAGQGRNSPLHF. The DNA of the CDR3 is TGTGCCAGCAGCGCTGGACAGGGCAGGAATTCACCCCTCCACTTT.